This note documents a single TCR beta chain sequence. Its antigen remains unidentified. For each subset, genomic DNA was distributed in equal portions over several immunoSEQ plates. Sequencing used immunoSEQ multiplex PCR; TCRdb keeps in-frame clones, though not all of them. The top ten clones hold more than 0.085% of a sample with hundreds of thousands of clones, 95% to 96% of them seen once. These data belong to a study of shared clonotypes between healthy human individuals. V was clipped by 1 base and J by 2 bases, with 11 bases between them. This CDR3 is built from 15 residues. Germline CDR1 is MNHEY and CDR2 is SMNVEV (reference sequence). CD45RO negativity and positive selection for CCR7 defined naive CD8 cells, a population that excluded terminally differentiated effector memory CD45RA+ cells. Findings and limits, study-wide: A generally larger estimated richness was seen in naive subsets than in memory subsets. The study found roughly 5% of naive CD4 clonotypes shared across four donors.

The chain has TRBV27 and TRBJ1-1, with D unclear. The sequencing input was naive CD8+ T cells sorted from blood. The sequence derives from a woman in her thirties in good health. The CDR3 loop is CASSLWVGVNTEAFF. DNA of the CDR3: TGTGCCAGCAGTTTATGGGTTGGGGTAAACACTGAAGCTTTCTTT.